This T cell receptor (beta chain) originates from a study of neoadjuvant nivolumab and ipilimumab in lung cancer. Concerning this clone: Its antigen is as yet unknown.

The method was immunoSEQ multiplex PCR; TCRdb's version includes in-frame clones alone and lacks a portion of them. The sample comprises approximately 35,000 clones, roughly 90% of which are singletons, and 2% to 2.5% rests with the top ten. The study, taken as a whole, reports: From pretherapy to surgery, tumor richness and clonality rose with dual therapy. Resected tumors had greater TCR richness and clonality than uninvolved lung. TCR clonality did not significantly correlate with pathologic tumor regression. Pretherapy blood TCR richness correlated positively with resected tumor richness.

The sample consisted of peripheral blood, taken after neoadjuvant nivolumab, alone or with ipilimumab, at or shortly before surgery. This receptor was identified in an adult with non-small cell lung cancer.

CDR3 sequence reads: CASSSRGGGLAGYEQYF. The CDR3 DNA sequence: TGTGCCAGCAGCTCCCGGGGGGGCGGACTAGCGGGTTACGAGCAGTACTTC. The rearrangement links TRBV7-2 to TRBJ2-7; 11 bases agree with TRBD2. V shed 4 bases, J shed 4 bases, and the junction held 12 bases outside the gene matches. Germline CDR1 reads SGHTA; CDR2 reads FQGNSA. This CDR3 has 17 residues.